This paragraph reports one T cell receptor beta chain. Its antigen is not known. The sequenced template was cDNA made from the entire isolated RNA. Assay: immunoSEQ multiplex PCR; the TCRdb copy retains only in-frame clones and omits some. In the table there are 250,000 to 300,000 clones, around 22% of which are singletons. The sample originates from a study of beta chain features in type 1 diabetes. General study points: All four CD4+ subsets of Type 1 diabetes patients contained TCRB CDR3s that were moderately but significantly shorter.

This CDR3 region has 15 residues. V lost 6 bases, J lost 4 bases, and 6 bases stayed unmatched. Per germline, CDR1 SGHTA and CDR2 FQGTGA. The sequenced sample was naive CD4+ T cells from blood. The origin of this receptor is a woman younger than 45 with type 1 diabetes. The chain couples TRBV7-3 to TRBJ2-5; 12 bases fit TRBD2. The CDR3 DNA reads TGTGCCAGCAGTCGTGGGACTAGCGGGCCAGAGACCCAGTACTTC. Its translation is CASSRGTSGPETQYF.